This T cell receptor (beta chain) was recorded in a study of shared clonotypes between healthy human individuals. Study-wide results and caveats: Sampling used blood alone; tissue repertoires probably differ.

With regard to this clone: Its target is unknown.

Several immunoSEQ 96-well plates shared each subset's DNA, each plate a replicate. TCRdb's copy holds only in-frame clones and misses some; the assay was immunoSEQ multiplex PCR. The sample yields about 490,000 clones, roughly 78% seen once. Germline V lookup: CDR1 LGHNA, CDR2 YSLEER. J gave up 5 bases and V 1 base, and 6 bases lay outside the gene matches. The CDR3 consists of 16 residues. The sequenced sample was PBMCs. The chain employs TRBV4-3 and TRBJ2-2; TRBD2 matches at 8 bases. The clonotype was recovered from a woman aged 40 to 50 in good health. Some clones in this sample may be carry-over from other donors' samples. CDR3 loop: CASSQGTGTRTGELFF. The CDR3 DNA reads as TGCGCCAGCAGCCAAGGTACCGGGACTAGAACCGGGGAGCTGTTTTTT.